The 15 T cell receptor beta chains below were found in one sample sequenced in a study of T cells in Graves' hyperthyroidism and ophthalmopathy. There were TCR beta CDR3 regions amplified from RNA transcripts. The HTBI primer set drove a first-round RT-PCR of the TCR CDR3. TCRdb reanalysed the multiplex PCR reads using MiXCR and keeps one entry per CDR3 protein. This table has 350,000 to 400,000 distinct CDR3 sequences, about 15% appearing once. Sequencing was performed on blood. Receptors were obtained from a woman aged 55-70 years with Graves' hyperthyroidism.

V gene TRBV5-5 combines with J gene TRBJ1-5, with 10 nucleotides matching TRBD1. Germline lookup yields CDR1 SGHKS and CDR2 YYEKEE (reference sequence). The CDR3 is 15 residues long. V gave up 4 bases and J gave up 4 bases; unmatched junction bases: 5. In DNA, the CDR3 is TGTGCCAGCAGCCCTTGGACAGGGGGTAATCAGCCCCAGCATTTT. It is translated as CASSPWTGGNQPQHF.

This sequence joins TRBV4-1 and TRBJ2-7, with D perhaps given as TRBD1 or TRBD2 (6 bases each). Trimming cost V 2 bases and J 3 bases, with 17 bases left between them. The CDR3 has 16 residues. Germline CDR1 is MGHRA and CDR2 is YSYEKL. The CDR3: CASSQPGGDRNYEQYF. DNA of the CDR3: TGCGCCAGCAGCCAACCCGGGGGCGACCGGAACTACGAGCAGTACTTC.

This clonotype was observed many times. The chain recombines TRBV12-3 or TRBV12-4 with TRBJ2-1; 12 bases are shared with TRBD2. The CDR3 has 13 residues. V lost 4 bases, J lost 8 bases, and 0 bases stayed unmatched. The CDR3 sequence is CASSWTSGDEQFF. The CDR3 DNA follows: TGTGCCAGCAGTTGGACTAGCGGGGATGAGCAGTTCTTC.

The CDR3 coding sequence is TGTGCCAGCGGCGAGGGGGGCGGAGAGACCCAGTACTTC. Protein product: CASGEGGGETQYF. The chain uses TRBV2 and TRBJ2-5; D is tentatively TRBD1 or TRBD2 (6 bases each). Trimming stripped 8 bases from V and 4 bases from J, with 14 bases between. The CDR3 sequence is 13 residues long. Germline V CDR1 and CDR2: SNHLY, FYNNEI. Complete variable domain (other parts from reference TRBV2 and TRBJ2-5): EPEVTQTPSHQVTQMGQEVILRCVPISNHLYFYWYRQILGQKVEFLVSFYNNEISEKSEIFDDQFSVERPDGSNFTLKIRSTKLEDSAMYFCASGEGGGETQYFGPGTRLLVL.

This clonotype was recorded many times. This chain connects TRBV12-3 or TRBV12-4 to TRBJ2-7; D tentatively reads TRBD1 or TRBD2 (5 bases each). The germline V and J ends were trimmed by 4 bases and 6 bases, with 16 bases remaining between them. The CDR3 has 14 amino acids. The CDR3 bases are TGTGCCAGCAGTTACCGGGGCCCTTTGGGCGAGCAGTACTTC. Amino acids: CASSYRGPLGEQYF.

The chain joins TRBV19 to TRBJ2-7, with 15 bases that match TRBD2. Losses at the gene ends were 4 bases for V and 0 bases for J; bases not matched to a gene: 10. The CDR3 has 19 residues. Germline values: CDR1 LNHDA, CDR2 SQIVND (reference sequence). This CDR3 is CASSSTYRTSGRASYEQYF. The CDR3 bases are TGTGCCAGTAGTAGCACCTATCGGACTAGCGGGAGGGCCTCCTACGAGCAGTACTTC.

This clonotype was detected ten times or more. V usage is TRBV12-3 or TRBV12-4 and J usage is TRBJ2-7; D is possibly TRBD1 or TRBD2 (6 bases each). This CDR3 is 13 amino acids long. Trimming shortened V by 8 bases and J by 3 bases, and 14 bases separated the two germline ends. CDR3 nucleotide sequence: TGTGCCAGCGCTCGGGGGCTCGGCTACGAGCAGTACTTC. Its protein product is CASARGLGYEQYF.

In this sample, this clonotype turned up many times. V and J are TRBV10-3 and TRBJ2-7; 9 positions match TRBD2. The CDR3 length is 14 residues. Germline V gives CDR1 ENHRY, CDR2 SYGVKD. The J segment lost 0 bases and the V segment lost 10 bases, leaving 7 bases of the junction unmatched. Here the CDR3 DNA reads TGTGCCACCCGACTAGCGGATAACTCCTACGAGCAGTACTTC. Its translation: CATRLADNSYEQYF.

The rearrangement uses TRBV12-3 or TRBV12-4 and TRBJ2-4; 8 positions agree with TRBD2. The CDR3 contains 15 residues. V was clipped by 6 bases and J by 2 bases; unmatched bases: 6. CDR3 region: CASRSTSATKNIQYF. CDR3 nucleotide sequence: TGTGCCAGCAGGTCGACTAGCGCCACCAAAAACATTCAGTACTTC.

This clonotype was observed many times. This sequence joins TRBV20-1 and TRBJ2-1; 8 bases match TRBD2. The V and J ends lost 0 bases and 5 bases, in that order; junction bases with no gene match: 6. The germline CDR1 and CDR2 sequences are DFQATT and SNEGSKA (reference sequence). There are 15 residues in the CDR3. CDR3 coding DNA: TGCAGTGCTAGAGACCCGGGGGGGGCCGACAATGAGCAGTTCTTC. This codes for CSARDPGGADNEQFF.

This clonotype has ten or more counts. The gene calls are TRBV7-9 and TRBJ2-5; possible D gene TRBD1, 7 bases. Germline CDR1 and CDR2: SEHNR and FQNEAQ (reference sequence). Trimming took off 6 bases at V and 7 bases at J, with 21 bases between the two ends. The CDR3 is 15 amino acids. The CDR3 DNA is TGTGCCAGCAGGGGACAGCGCGGAGGGGAGGCGACCCAGTACTTC. Residues: CASRGQRGGEATQYF.

This clonotype was seen many times. The gene calls are TRBV5-1 and TRBJ1-2, with D perhaps matching TRBD1 (5 bases). CDR1 is SGHRS and CDR2 is YFSETQ in the germline V gene. V dropped 4 bases and J dropped 8 bases, with 18 bases sitting between them. The CDR3 sequence is 14 residues long. Here the CDR3 reads CASSTGAGKGGYTF. CDR3 sequence (DNA): TGCGCCAGCAGCACCGGAGCAGGGAAAGGCGGCTACACCTTC.

This clonotype was observed at least ten times. The chain carries TRBV24-1 and TRBJ2-7; 9 bases agree with TRBD1. Per germline, CDR1 KGHDR and CDR2 SFDVKD. This CDR3 contains 15 residues. The V segment lost 3 bases and the J segment 7 bases; nucleotides outside the gene matches: 9. The CDR3 sequence: CATSDPGQGVEEQYF. CDR3 sequence (DNA): TGTGCCACCAGTGATCCGGGACAGGGTGTTGAAGAGCAGTACTTC.

This clonotype was recorded many times. The chain combines TRBV20-1 with TRBJ2-3; 11 bases are a match to TRBD2. The junction had 2 bases not matched to a gene; V was cut back by 6 bases and J by 3 bases. CDR1 is DFQATT and CDR2 is SNEGSKA in the germline V gene (reference sequence). This CDR3 comprises 13 residues. CDR3 residues: CSATSGITDTQYF. CDR3 sequence (DNA): TGCAGTGCGACTAGCGGGATTACAGATACGCAGTATTTT.

This clonotype was observed many times. This rearrangement joins TRBV11-2 to TRBJ2-5, with TRBD2 matching over 7 bases. V gave up 6 bases and J gave up 2 bases; unmatched junction bases: 12. Germline CDR1 SGHAT, CDR2 FQNNGV. This CDR3 region has 16 residues. The DNA of the CDR3 is TGTGCCAGCAGTCGCGCCCTGCTAGCGGATCAAGAGACCCAGTACTTC. It is translated as CASSRALLADQETQYF.